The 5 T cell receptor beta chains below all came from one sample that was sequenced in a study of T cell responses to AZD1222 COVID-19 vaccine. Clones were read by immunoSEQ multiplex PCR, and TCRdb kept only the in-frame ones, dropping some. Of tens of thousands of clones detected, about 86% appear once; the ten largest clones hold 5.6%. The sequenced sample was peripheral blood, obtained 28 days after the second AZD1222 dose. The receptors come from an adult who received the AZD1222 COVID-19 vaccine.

This CDR3 is CASSTGGYGYTF. As DNA, the CDR3 is TGTGCCAGTAGTACAGGGGGCTATGGCTACACCTTC. The genes are TRBV19 and TRBJ1-2, with 7 positions matching TRBD1. From germline, CDR1 is LNHDA and CDR2 SQIVND (reference sequence). Germline trimming cut 4 bases from V and 4 bases from J; bases unmatched to any gene: 0. CDR3 size: 12 residues.

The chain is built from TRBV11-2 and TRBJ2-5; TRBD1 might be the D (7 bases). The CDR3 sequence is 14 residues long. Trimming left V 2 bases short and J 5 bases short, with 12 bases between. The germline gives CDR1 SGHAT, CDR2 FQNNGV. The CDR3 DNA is TGTGCCAGCAGCTTACAGGGGGGCACGGAGACCCAGTACTTC. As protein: CASSLQGGTETQYF.

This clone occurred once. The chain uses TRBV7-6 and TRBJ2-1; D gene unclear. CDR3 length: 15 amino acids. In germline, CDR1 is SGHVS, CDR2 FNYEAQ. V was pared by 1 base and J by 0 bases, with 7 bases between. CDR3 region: CASSLDGSSYNEQFF. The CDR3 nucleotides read TGTGCCAGCAGCTTAGACGGAAGCTCCTACAATGAGCAGTTCTTC.

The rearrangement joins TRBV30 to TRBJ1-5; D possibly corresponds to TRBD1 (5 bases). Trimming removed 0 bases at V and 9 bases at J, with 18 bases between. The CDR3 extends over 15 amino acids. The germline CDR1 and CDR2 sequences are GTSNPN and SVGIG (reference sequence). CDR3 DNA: TGTGCCTGGAGTGTACCACGGGGGGATCTACGGCCCCAGCATTTT. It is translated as CAWSVPRGDLRPQHF.

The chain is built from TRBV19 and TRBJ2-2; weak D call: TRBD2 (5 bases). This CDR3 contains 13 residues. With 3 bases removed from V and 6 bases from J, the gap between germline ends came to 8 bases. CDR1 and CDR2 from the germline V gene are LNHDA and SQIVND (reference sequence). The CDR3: CASSISRAGELFF. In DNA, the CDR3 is TGTGCCAGTAGTATTTCGCGGGCCGGGGAGCTGTTTTTT. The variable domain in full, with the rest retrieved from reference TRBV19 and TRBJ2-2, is DGGITQSPKYLFRKEGQNVTLSCEQNLNHDAMYWYRQDPGQGLRLIYYSQIVNDFQKGDIAEGYSVSREKKESFPLTVTSAQKNPTAFYLCASSISRAGELFFGEGSRLTVL.